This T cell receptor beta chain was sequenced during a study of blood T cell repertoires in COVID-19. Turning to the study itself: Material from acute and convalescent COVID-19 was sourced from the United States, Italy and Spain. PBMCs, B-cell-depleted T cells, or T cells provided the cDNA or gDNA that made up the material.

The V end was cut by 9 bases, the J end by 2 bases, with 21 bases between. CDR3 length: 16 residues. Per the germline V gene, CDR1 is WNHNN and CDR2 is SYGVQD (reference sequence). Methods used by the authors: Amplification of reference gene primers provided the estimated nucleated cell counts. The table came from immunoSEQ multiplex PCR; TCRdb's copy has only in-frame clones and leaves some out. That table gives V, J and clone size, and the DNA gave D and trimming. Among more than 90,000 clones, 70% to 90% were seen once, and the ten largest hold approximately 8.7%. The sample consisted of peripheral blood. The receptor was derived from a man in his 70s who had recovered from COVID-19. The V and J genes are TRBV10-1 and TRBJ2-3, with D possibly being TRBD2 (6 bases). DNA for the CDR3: TGCGCCAGGCCTTTCCCGGGTGCGGGGACCACAGATACGCAGTATTTT. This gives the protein CARPFPGAGTTDTQYF.